The rows below give T cell receptor beta chains drawn from one sample of a study of immune heterogeneity within non-small cell lung tumors. TCRdb passed the multiplex PCR reads through MiXCR, listing each CDR3 protein once. Seen here are about 4,300 distinct CDR3 sequences, around 24% observed once, and the top ten hold about 9.8%. Source material: lung tumor tissue. The receptor source for this set is a man aged 50 to 59 with non-small cell lung cancer. Each CDR3 is given with its conserved first and last residue. A D gene is named only where the DNA matches it firmly. Rows give clone size only sometimes, using once, few, many, or a class for an expanded clone.

many | TRBJ2-1 | TRBV18 | TRBD2 | TGTGCCAGCTCAACTTCCCTACTAGCGGCCAGGGGCAATGAGCAGTTCTTC | CASSTSLLAARGNEQFF
large | TRBJ2-1 | TRBV6-1 | TRBD2 | TGTGCCAGCAGGGAACCCGGGACTAGCGGGGGGAGGGATGAGCAGTTCTTC | CASREPGTSGGRDEQFF
medium-sized | TRBJ2-1 | TRBV7-9 | NA | TGTGCCAGCAGCCCAAGGGCTAGTCTAAGCCATGAGCAGTTCTTC | CASSPRASLSHEQFF
NA | TRBJ1-5 | TRBV28 | NA | TGTGCCAGCGGTGCAAGATGGGGGGGCAGCCAGGCGCAGCATTTT | CASGARWGGSQAQHF
medium-sized | TRBJ1-2 | TRBV28 | TRBD1 | TGTGCCAGCAGTCCCCCGGGACAGCTCCATCGCATAGGCTACACCTTC | CASSPPGQLHRIGYTF
NA | TRBJ1-2 | TRBV12-3/TRBV12-4 | NA | TGTGCCAGCAGACCAAGAGGACAGTCCCTCTATGGCTACACCTTC | CASRPRGQSLYGYTF
many | TRBJ2-5 | TRBV6-1 | TRBD2 | TGTGCCAGCAACGGACCCGGAAAGAGCGGGGCCCAAGAGACCCAGTACTTC | CASNGPGKSGAQETQYF
many | TRBJ1-1 | TRBV5-1 | NA | TGCGCCAGCAGCCCCGGGGTAGAATTGGTCACTGAAGCTTTCTTT | CASSPGVELVTEAFF
many | TRBJ2-1 | TRBV11-2 | TRBD2 | TGTGCCAGCAGCTCAAGACTAGCGGGCATGGGGAATGAGCAGTTCTTC | CASSSRLAGMGNEQFF
medium-sized | TRBJ2-5 | TRBV28 | TRBD1 | TGTGCCAGCCAGGGACAGAACCAAGAGACCCAGTACTTC | CASQGQNQETQYF
many | TRBJ2-1 | TRBV20-1 | TRBD2 | TGCAGTGCCGGGAGGGCGAGCTCCTACAATGAGCAGTTCTTC | CSAGRASSYNEQFF
medium-sized | TRBJ1-5 | TRBV9 | NA | TGTGCCAGCAGCTTAGGAGGGGGTCAGCCCCAGCATTTT | CASSLGGGQPQHF
medium-sized | TRBJ2-1 | TRBV30 | NA | TGTGCCTGGCAGACAGGAGATCTTGTTGAGCAGTTCTTC | CAWQTGDLVEQFF
medium-sized | TRBJ1-4 | TRBV7-8 | TRBD1 | TGTGCCAGCAGCTTGTGGGACAGGCCGAATGAAAAACTGTTTTTT | CASSLWDRPNEKLFF
many | TRBJ1-1 | TRBV15 | NA | TGTGCCACCAGGTGGGGGCGGGATACTGGAGCTTTCTTT | CATRWGRDTGAFF
medium-sized | TRBJ2-1 | TRBV30 | NA | TGTGCCTGGAGTGTTGGCTACAATGAGCAGTTCTTC | CAWSVGYNEQFF
medium-sized | TRBJ1-5 | TRBV28 | NA | TGTGCCAGCAGTCCCTCCGCAGCAAACGACGATAGCAATCAGCCCCAGCATTTT | CASSPSAANDDSNQPQHF
medium-sized | TRBJ1-2 | TRBV4-2 | NA | TGTGCCAGCAGCCAAGGCGAGGTTAACTATGGCTACACCTTC | CASSQGEVNYGYTF
medium-sized | TRBJ2-7 | TRBV3-1 | NA | TGTGCCAGCAGCGCACAGGGCTACGAGCAGTACTTC | CASSAQGYEQYF
once | TRBJ2-5 | TRBV6-1 | TRBD1 | TGTGCCAGCAAAAGACAGGGGCAAGAGACCCAGTACTTC | CASKRQGQETQYF
NA | TRBJ2-7 | TRBV18 | NA | TGTGCCAGCTCCGGAGTAGTGACGGGTGAGCGGTACTTC | CASSGVVTGERYF
medium-sized | TRBJ1-4 | TRBV2 | NA | TGTGCCACCGCGCCGAGAGGGGCAGGAACTAATGAAAAACTGTTTTTT | CATAPRGAGTNEKLFF
NA | TRBJ2-1 | TRBV4-2 | TRBD2 | TGTGCCAGCAGCGCAAACGGGGGGGGCATTAACAATGAGCAGTTCTTC | CASSANGGGINNEQFF
NA | TRBJ2-4 | TRBV19 | NA | TGTGCCAGTATTAGTTTTTGCGCTAACAGCCTCCTAGCCAAAATCATTAAGTACTTC | CASISFCANSLLAKIIKYF
NA | TRBJ2-7 | TRBV28 | NA | TGTGCCAGTGCGAGGGGGCGGGAGGACTCTAATACCTACGAGCAGTACTTC | CASARGREDSNTYEQYF
medium-sized | TRBJ1-5 | TRBV28 | NA | TGTGCCAGCAGTTTATCAGGGCATCAGCCCCAGCATTTT | CASSLSGHQPQHF
medium-sized | TRBJ2-7 | TRBV19 | NA | TGTGCCAGTAGTCCAGCAGGGGACTACCTCTACGAGCAGTACTTC | CASSPAGDYLYEQYF
medium-sized | TRBJ2-1 | TRBV11-2 | NA | TGTGCCAGCAGCTTAGCGGGGAATGAGCAGTTCTTC | CASSLAGNEQFF
many | TRBJ1-2 | TRBV7-9 | NA | TGTGCCAGCAGCTTCGTTGGAAGCCTCTATGGCTACACCTTC | CASSFVGSLYGYTF
NA | TRBJ2-3 | TRBV20-1 | NA | TGCAGTGATAGCGATAGCGGAATAACAGATACGCAGTATTTT | CSDSDSGITDTQYF
many | TRBJ2-1 | TRBV4-2 | NA | TGTGCCAGCAGCCAAGCTCGCGGCGGAGGGGACTCCTACAATGAGCAGTTCTTC | CASSQARGGGDSYNEQFF
medium-sized | TRBJ2-7 | TRBV6-1 | NA | TGTGCCAGCAAACTTAGCATGAGCTCCTACGAGCAGTACTTC | CASKLSMSSYEQYF
NA | TRBJ1-4 | TRBV28 | TRBD1 | TGTGCCACCAGTTTCGGGACAGACAATGAAAAACTGTTTTTT | CATSFGTDNEKLFF
many | TRBJ2-1 | TRBV6-1 | NA | TGTGCCAGCAGCCTAGACCCTCGAGCCTACAATGAGCAGTTCTTC | CASSLDPRAYNEQFF
medium-sized | TRBJ2-1 | TRBV20-1 | TRBD2 | TGCAGTGCTAGAGATTGGGTAGCGGGGGACAATGAGCAGTTCTTC | CSARDWVAGDNEQFF
NA | TRBJ1-5 | TRBV7-8 | NA | TGTTCCAGCAGCTCGACATGGGGCAATCAGCCCCAGCATTTT | CSSSSTWGNQPQHF
medium-sized | TRBJ1-3 | TRBV6-6 | NA | TGTGCCAGCAGTTACTCGGGGCTCGGAGGTGGAAACACCATATATTTT | CASSYSGLGGGNTIYF
many | TRBJ2-7 | TRBV7-2 | NA | TGTGCCAGCAGCTTGGATAGACGAGAGCAGTACTTC | CASSLDRREQYF
medium-sized | TRBJ1-5 | TRBV28 | TRBD1 | TGTGCCAGCAGAAGACAGGGAGGGAGCAATCAGCCCCAGCATTTT | CASRRQGGSNQPQHF
medium-sized | TRBJ1-4 | TRBV20-1 | NA | TGCAGTGCTAGACCTATGGGACAAGGGGATGAAAAACTGTTTTTT | CSARPMGQGDEKLFF
NA | TRBJ2-5 | TRBV7-9 | TRBD2 | TGTGCCAGCAGCAAAGGACTAGCGGGGGCGGGGGAGACCCAGCACTTC | CASSKGLAGAGETQHF
many | TRBJ2-1 | TRBV4-2 | NA | TGTGCCAGCAGCCAAGTGGCGGGGGGGCAGGGGGCCAATGAGCAGTTCTTC | CASSQVAGGQGANEQFF
medium-sized | TRBJ2-4 | TRBV4-2 | NA | TGTGCCAGCAGCCAACCCCTAGCCAAAAACATTCAGTACTTC | CASSQPLAKNIQYF
medium-sized | TRBJ2-7 | TRBV19 | NA | TGTGCCAGTAGTATGCGACAAGGACAAAAGCAGTACTTC | CASSMRQGQKQYF
NA | TRBJ1-5 | TRBV7-2 | TRBD1 | TGTGCCAGCAGCATCAGACAGGGGGCTCAGCCCCAGCTTTTT | CASSIRQGAQPQLF
NA | TRBJ2-1 | TRBV24-1 | TRBD1 | TGTGCCACCAGTTCCAGACAGGGCCCTAGGGACAATGAGCAGTTCTTC | CATSSRQGPRDNEQFF
once | TRBJ2-2 | TRBV10-3 | TRBD2 | TGTGCCACCGCGTCGGGGGGAGGTAATATCGGGGAGCTGTTTTTT | CATASGGGNIGELFF
medium-sized | TRBJ2-1 | TRBV18 | NA | TGTGCCAGCTCGCCCATTACCGGGACGCCCCCCAATGAGCAGTTCTTC | CASSPITGTPPNEQFF
medium-sized | TRBJ1-2 | TRBV6-1 | NA | TGTGCCAGCAGTCCCTCGGGCAACCTCTATGGTGGCTACACCTTC | CASSPSGNLYGGYTF
NA | TRBJ2-2 | TRBV20-1 | TRBD2 | TGCAGTGTTCACTCTAGCGGGAATTCGACCGGGGAGCTGTTTTTT | CSVHSSGNSTGELFF
NA | TRBJ2-5 | TRBV30 | NA | TGTGCCTGGTCCGGGTGGGGGAAGGGGGAGACCCAGTACTTC | CAWSGWGKGETQYF
NA | TRBJ1-2 | TRBV30 | NA | TGTGCCTGGAGTGGGTTAGGTCCCCCCACATATGTCTACACATTC | CAWSGLGPPTYVYTF
many | TRBJ1-1 | TRBV18 | TRBD1 | TGTGCCAGCTCCCTCGGACAGGGAAAGGGAGATTTGAGCACTGAAGCTTTCTTT | CASSLGQGKGDLSTEAFF